Listed below are T cell receptor beta chains from one sample, sequenced in a study of blood T cell repertoires in COVID-19. Using immunoSEQ multiplex PCR, the repertoire was profiled, and TCRdb retains in-frame clones only, with some absent. The repertoire holds 200,000 to 300,000 clones, with approximately 84% as singletons. Material for sequencing was PBMCs or T cells enriched from blood (not recorded which). The receptors come from a woman aged 40 to 50 with acute COVID-19. The CDR3 runs from the conserved cysteine through the conserved F or W. The D gene is left open where the match is weak. Expanded clones are given a class, and other clones once, few, many or no size at all.

TRBD1,few,TRBV7-9,TRBJ2-2,TGTGCCAGCAGCTCCACACGTGGACAGGGCACCGGGGAGCTGTTTTTT,CASSSTRGQGTGELFF
NA,NA,TRBV11-2,TRBJ1-2,TGTGCCAGCAGCTTAACAGGGCGGGAGGGGACAAACACACATGGCTACACCTTC,CASSLTGREGTNTHGYTF
NA,NA,TRBV6-5,TRBJ2-7,TGTGCCAGCAGGCCCTTCCAGGGGCCTAATGGGGAGCAGTACTTC,CASRPFQGPNGEQYF
TRBD2,NA,TRBV11-2,TRBJ2-7,TGTGCCAGCAGCTTAGTTAACATACAGTCGGGGGGGTACGAGCAGTACTTC,CASSLVNIQSGGYEQYF
NA,NA,TRBV27,TRBJ1-6,TGTGCCAGCAGTCCCAACAGATGGCCCCTCCACTTT,CASSPNRWPLHF
TRBD1,NA,TRBV7-8,TRBJ1-6,TGTGCCAGCAGCTCTCCGGGACAGATCTCACCCCTCCACTTT,CASSSPGQISPLHF
TRBD1,NA,TRBV6-5,TRBJ1-3,TGTGCCAGCAGTTACAAACAGGGGCTTGGAAACACCATATATTTT,CASSYKQGLGNTIYF
TRBD2,NA,TRBV5-1,TRBJ2-2,TGCGCCAGCAGCTTGGAACGCGGGAGGGCCGTCACCGGGGAGCTGTTTTTT,CASSLERGRAVTGELFF
NA,once,TRBV5-1,TRBJ2-7,TGCGCCAGCAGCCTAAATCACGGCTACGAGCAGTACTTC,CASSLNHGYEQYF
TRBD2,NA,TRBV29-1,TRBJ2-5,TGCAGCGTCCAACTAGCGGGAGAGACCCAGTACTTC,CSVQLAGETQYF
NA,NA,TRBV19,TRBJ2-3,TGTGCCAGTAGTAAGGGGCAGAAAAAGGGCACAGATACGCAGTATTTT,CASSKGQKKGTDTQYF
NA,NA,TRBV6-5,TRBJ1-1,TGTGCCAGCAGTTTCCCTCGACACCAGGGAGAAGCTTTCTTT,CASSFPRHQGEAFF
TRBD1,NA,TRBV19,TRBJ1-3,TGTGCCAGTAGTCGAACAGGGGCTAACTCTGGAAACACCATATATTTT,CASSRTGANSGNTIYF
TRBD1,NA,TRBV24-1,TRBJ1-2,TGTGCCACCAGTGACGCCGACAGGGCCGACTACTATGGCTACACCTTC,CATSDADRADYYGYTF
TRBD1,NA,TRBV2,TRBJ1-6,TGTGCCAGCAGCAGAACAGGGGAAACCCTCCACTTT,CASSRTGETLHF
TRBD1,NA,TRBV5-1,TRBJ1-5,TGCGCCAGCAGCTTGGGGCAGGGGGAAAATCAGCCCCAGCATTTT,CASSLGQGENQPQHF
NA,NA,TRBV24-1,TRBJ2-7,TGTGCCACCAGTGATTTTTTCCGGCTAGCTTTC,CATSDFFRLAF
TRBD1,NA,TRBV7-2,TRBJ1-4,TGTGCCAGCAGCTTAGGTGGGACAGGGGATGAAAAACTGTTTTTT,CASSLGGTGDEKLFF
TRBD1,NA,TRBV7-9,TRBJ2-7,TGTGCCAGCAGCTTAGGCCGACTTGGACAGGAGAGCTCCTACGAGCAGTACTTC,CASSLGRLGQESSYEQYF
NA,NA,TRBV11-3,TRBJ2-2,TGTGCCAGCAGCTTAGAGGTAGGGGGTCGGAACACCGGGGAGCTGTTTTTT,CASSLEVGGRNTGELFF
NA,NA,TRBV27,TRBJ2-6,TGTGCCAGCAGTTTAGGTCGGGGAGCAGGCGGGGCCAACGTCCTGACTTTC,CASSLGRGAGGANVLTF
NA,NA,TRBV7-8,TRBJ2-7,TGTGCCAGCAGCCCCGGACAGTTCTACGAGCAGTACTTC,CASSPGQFYEQYF
NA,NA,TRBV10-3,TRBJ2-6,TGTGCCGCTCGAGGGCCGAGCTCTGGGGCCAACGTCCTGACTTTC,CAARGPSSGANVLTF
NA,few,TRBV30,TRBJ2-3,TGTGCCTGGAGACTAGGCGAGACCTGGTATTTT,CAWRLGETWYF
NA,NA,TRBV9,TRBJ2-3,TGTGCCAGCAGGCCCGGGACTAGCACAGATACGCAGTATTTT,CASRPGTSTDTQYF
TRBD2,few,TRBV4-2,TRBJ2-2,TGTGCCAGCAGCCAAGCCCTAGCGGGACAAAATAACGGGGAGCTGTTTTTT,CASSQALAGQNNGELFF
TRBD1,NA,TRBV29-1,TRBJ1-2,TGCAGCGTTGAAGGCCAGGGGGATTTCTATGGCTACACCTTC,CSVEGQGDFYGYTF
TRBD2,NA,TRBV5-4,TRBJ2-1,TGTGCCAGCAGCTTGACGGGAGGGCCTAAGAATGAGCAGTTCTTC,CASSLTGGPKNEQFF
NA,NA,TRBV21-1,TRBJ2-7,TGTGCCAGGAGAGACCTCGACCGCCGGGGGGGCGAGCAGTACTTC,CARRDLDRRGGEQYF
NA,NA,TRBV18,TRBJ1-3,TGTGCCAGCTCACCAGTGGACAACTCTGGAAACACCATATATTTT,CASSPVDNSGNTIYF
TRBD1,NA,TRBV2,TRBJ1-6,TGTGCCAGCAGTCTCACCGACAGGGGGGATTCACCCCTCCACTTT,CASSLTDRGDSPLHF
NA,NA,TRBV7-9,TRBJ2-7,TGTGCCAGCAGCTCCCCGGGAGCCTACGAGCAGTACTTC,CASSSPGAYEQYF
NA,few,TRBV7-9,TRBJ2-2,TGTGCCAGCAGCCTCAGGGGTCTCGCGAACACCGGGGAGCTGTTTTTT,CASSLRGLANTGELFF
NA,NA,TRBV12-3/TRBV12-4,TRBJ2-2,TGTGCCAGCAGTTTAGCGCCGGGCGGGGAGCTGTTTTTT,CASSLAPGGELFF
TRBD1,NA,TRBV5-1,TRBJ2-5,TGCGCCAGCAGCTTGGTCACCCCGGGACAGCTCCAAGAGACCCAGTACTTC,CASSLVTPGQLQETQYF
TRBD2,NA,TRBV29-1,TRBJ2-1,TGCAGCGTTGAAGTAAGAAGCGGGGATAGCTCCTACAATGAGCAGTTCTTC,CSVEVRSGDSSYNEQFF
TRBD1,once,TRBV5-1,TRBJ1-1,TGCGCCAGCAGCATCGACAGGGGGAACACTGAAGCTTTCTTT,CASSIDRGNTEAFF
NA,NA,TRBV14,TRBJ2-7,TGTGCCAGCAGCCTCGGCTACGAGCAGTACTTC,CASSLGYEQYF
NA,NA,TRBV29-1,TRBJ1-5,TGCAGCGTTGGGTCGGGGGGCAATCAGCCCCAGCATTTT,CSVGSGGNQPQHF
NA,once,TRBV5-1,TRBJ2-1,TGCGCCAGCGAGGTGGGGGGCTCCTACAATGAGCAGTTCTTC,CASEVGGSYNEQFF